These 9 T cell receptor beta chains were sequenced from one sample in a study of blood T cell repertoires in COVID-19. Sequencing was performed with immunoSEQ multiplex PCR; in TCRdb, only in-frame clones are kept and a portion is missing. The data hold 300,000 to 450,000 clones, with roughly 85% observed a single time. The material sequenced was peripheral blood. Every receptor here comes from a young woman with acute or convalescent COVID-19.

The chain is built from TRBV9 and TRBJ2-1, with TRBD2 matching over 9 bases. Trimming at V came to 8 bases and at J to 7 bases, leaving 10 bases not matched to a gene. The CDR3 is 14 residues long. The germline V gene has CDR1 SGDLS and CDR2 YYNGEE. CDR3 nucleotides: TGTGCCAGTCAGAGCGGGGGGCTTGGTAATGAGCAGTTCTTC. Residues: CASQSGGLGNEQFF.

The rearrangement joins TRBV19 to TRBJ1-1; 8 bases are shared with TRBD1. V trimming: 1 base; J trimming: 5 bases; junction bases outside the gene matches: 6. CDR1 is LNHDA, CDR2 SQIVND, per germline (reference sequence). There are 15 residues in the CDR3. Written as DNA, the CDR3 is TGTGCCAGTAGTATAGGGTTCAGACAGGGGACTGAAGCTTTCTTT. It yields the protein CASSIGFRQGTEAFF.

This clone was seen a single time. The chain carries TRBV12-3 or TRBV12-4 and TRBJ2-2; D is undetermined. V dropped 5 bases and J dropped 3 bases, with 7 bases sitting between them. The CDR3 contains 13 residues. The CDR3, as DNA: TGTGCCAGCAGTACAGAGTACACCGGGGAGCTGTTTTTT. Residues: CASSTEYTGELFF.

The CDR3 nucleotides read TGTGCCAGCAGACTCGGGAGCAATCAGCCCCAGCATTTT. This encodes CASRLGSNQPQHF. The J gene is TRBJ1-5, the V gene TRBV19; D gene ambiguous. The CDR3 consists of 13 residues. V was shortened by 9 bases and J by 1 base, with 10 bases between the two germline ends. Germline lookup yields CDR1 LNHDA and CDR2 SQIVND (reference sequence).

V and J are TRBV11-2 and TRBJ2-7; 8 bases fit TRBD1. The CDR3 totals 17 residues. V lost 0 bases, J lost 5 bases, and 12 bases stayed unmatched. Per the germline V gene, CDR1 is SGHAT and CDR2 is FQNNGV. In DNA form, the CDR3 reads TGTGCCAGCAGCTTAGATTCCCGGACAGGGCTTCGGCACGAGCAGTACTTC. It encodes CASSLDSRTGLRHEQYF.

The gene calls are TRBV28 and TRBJ2-3; no firm D call. Trimming shortened V by 4 bases and J by 4 bases, and 6 bases separated the two germline ends. The CDR3 runs to 12 residues. CDR1 is MDHEN, CDR2 SYDVKM, per germline. The CDR3 coding sequence is TGTGCCAGCAGTTCCTTCGCAGATACGCAGTATTTT. This gives the protein CASSSFADTQYF.

Written as DNA, the CDR3 is TGTGCCAGCAGCACCCCGGGACTAGCGGGATGGGATGAGCAGTTCTTC. Translated, it gives CASSTPGLAGWDEQFF. The chain links TRBV7-9 to TRBJ2-1; 13 nucleotides agree with TRBD2. V trimming: 5 bases; J trimming: 8 bases; junction bases outside the gene matches: 9. The germline CDR1 and CDR2 sequences are SEHNR and FQNEAQ (reference sequence). This CDR3 has 16 amino acids.

The rearrangement joins TRBV3-1 (or the pseudogene TRBV3-2) to TRBJ1-1, with 9 bases aligning to TRBD1. The CDR3 consists of 18 residues. V shed 2 bases and J 4 bases; nucleotides not matched to a gene: 14. The germline V gene has CDR1 LGHDT and CDR2 YNNKEL (reference sequence). The CDR3 bases are TGTGCCAGCAGCCAAAATCCGGGACAGGGTTTTGGAGGCACTGAAGCTTTCTTT. Protein sequence: CASSQNPGQGFGGTEAFF.

The chain is built from TRBV19 and TRBJ2-7; 7 bases are a match to TRBD1. The V segment lost 4 bases and the J segment 3 bases; nucleotides outside the gene matches: 0. Germline CDR1 and CDR2: LNHDA and SQIVND (reference sequence). The CDR3 length is 12 residues. The CDR3 reads CASSTGGYEQYF. The CDR3 coding sequence is TGTGCCAGTAGTACAGGGGGCTACGAGCAGTACTTC.